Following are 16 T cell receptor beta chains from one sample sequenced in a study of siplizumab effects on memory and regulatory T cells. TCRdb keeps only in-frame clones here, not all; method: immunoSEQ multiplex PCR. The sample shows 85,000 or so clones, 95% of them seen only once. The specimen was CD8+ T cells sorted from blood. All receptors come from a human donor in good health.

The CDR3 reads CASSLWGEQFF. CDR3 in DNA: TGTGCCAGCAGCTTGTGGGGGGAGCAGTTCTTC. The chain employs TRBV28 and TRBJ2-1; either TRBD1 or TRBD2 may fit D (5 bases each). The CDR3 is made up of 11 amino acids. V shed 6 bases and J shed 10 bases, with 10 bases lying between them. Germline lookup yields CDR1 MDHEN and CDR2 SYDVKM.

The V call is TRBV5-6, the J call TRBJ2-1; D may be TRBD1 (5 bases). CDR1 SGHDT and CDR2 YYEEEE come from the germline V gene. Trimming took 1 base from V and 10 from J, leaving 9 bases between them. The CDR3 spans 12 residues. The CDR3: CASSLMGPEQFF. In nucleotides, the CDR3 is TGTGCCAGCAGCTTGATGGGGCCAGAGCAGTTCTTC.

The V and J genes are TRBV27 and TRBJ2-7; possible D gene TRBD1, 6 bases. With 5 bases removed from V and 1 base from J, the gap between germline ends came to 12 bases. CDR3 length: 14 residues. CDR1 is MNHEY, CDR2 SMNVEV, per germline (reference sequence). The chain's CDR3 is CASSPGTTSYEQYF. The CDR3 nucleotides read TGTGCCAGCAGTCCCGGGACAACTTCCTACGAGCAGTACTTC.

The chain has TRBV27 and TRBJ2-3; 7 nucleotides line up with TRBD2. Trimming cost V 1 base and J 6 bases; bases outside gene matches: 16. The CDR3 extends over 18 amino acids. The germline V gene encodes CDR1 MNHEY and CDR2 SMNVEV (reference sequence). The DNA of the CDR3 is TGTGCCAGCAGTTTATTGGGGATCGGACTAGTGGCCGGCGATACGCAGTATTTT. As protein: CASSLLGIGLVAGDTQYF.

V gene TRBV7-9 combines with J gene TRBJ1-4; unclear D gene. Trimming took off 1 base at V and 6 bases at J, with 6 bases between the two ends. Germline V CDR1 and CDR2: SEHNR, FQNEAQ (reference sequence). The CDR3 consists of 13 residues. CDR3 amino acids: CASSLDLYEKLFF. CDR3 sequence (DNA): TGTGCCAGCAGCTTAGACCTGTATGAAAAACTGTTTTTT.

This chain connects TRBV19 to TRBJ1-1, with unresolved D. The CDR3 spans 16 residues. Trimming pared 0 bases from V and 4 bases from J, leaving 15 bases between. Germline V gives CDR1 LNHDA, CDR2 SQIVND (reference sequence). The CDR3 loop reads CASSIDVPGWGTEAFF. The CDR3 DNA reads TGTGCCAGTAGTATAGATGTGCCGGGTTGGGGCACTGAAGCTTTCTTT.

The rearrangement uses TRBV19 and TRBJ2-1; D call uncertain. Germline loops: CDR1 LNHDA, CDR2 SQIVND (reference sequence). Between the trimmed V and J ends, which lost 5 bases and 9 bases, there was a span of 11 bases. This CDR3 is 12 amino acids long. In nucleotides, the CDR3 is TGTGCCAGTAGTGGCCAATGGGGTGAGCAGTTCTTC. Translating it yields CASSGQWGEQFF.

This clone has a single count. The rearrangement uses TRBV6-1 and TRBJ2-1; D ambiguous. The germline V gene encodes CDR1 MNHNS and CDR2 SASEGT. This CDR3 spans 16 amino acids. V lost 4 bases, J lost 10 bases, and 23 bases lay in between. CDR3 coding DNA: TGTGCCAGCAGTGTGGTCGGGCCGACGGCGGTTAGGGAGCAGTTCTTC. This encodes CASSVVGPTAVREQFF.

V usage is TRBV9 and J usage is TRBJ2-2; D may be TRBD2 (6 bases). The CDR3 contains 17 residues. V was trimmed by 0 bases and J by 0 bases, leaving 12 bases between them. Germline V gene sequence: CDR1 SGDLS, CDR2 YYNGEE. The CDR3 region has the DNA TGTGCCAGCAGCGTAGCTACTGGCGGGGCGAACACCGGGGAGCTGTTTTTT. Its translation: CASSVATGGANTGELFF.

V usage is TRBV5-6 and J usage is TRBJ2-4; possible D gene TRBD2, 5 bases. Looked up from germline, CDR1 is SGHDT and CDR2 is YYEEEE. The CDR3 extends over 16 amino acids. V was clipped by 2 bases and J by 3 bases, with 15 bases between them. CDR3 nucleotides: TGTGCCAGCAGCTTTCCTAGCAGAGTAGGCAAAAACATTCAGTACTTC. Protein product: CASSFPSRVGKNIQYF.

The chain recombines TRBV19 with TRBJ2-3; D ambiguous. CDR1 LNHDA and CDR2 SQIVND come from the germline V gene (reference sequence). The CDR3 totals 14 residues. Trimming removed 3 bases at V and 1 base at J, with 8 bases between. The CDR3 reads CASSISPGTDTQYF. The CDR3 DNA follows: TGTGCCAGTAGTATTTCCCCTGGCACAGATACGCAGTATTTT.

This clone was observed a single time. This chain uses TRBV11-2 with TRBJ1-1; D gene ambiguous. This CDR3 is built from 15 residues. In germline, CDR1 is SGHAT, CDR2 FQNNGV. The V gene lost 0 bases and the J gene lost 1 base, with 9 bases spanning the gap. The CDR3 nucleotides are TGTGCCAGCAGCTTAGACGGCAGTAGGAACACTGAAGCTTTCTTT. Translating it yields CASSLDGSRNTEAFF. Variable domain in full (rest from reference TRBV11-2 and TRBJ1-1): EAGVAQSPRYKIIEKRQSVAFWCNPISGHATLYWYQQILGQGPKLLIQFQNNGVVDDSQLPKDRFSAERLKGVDSTLKIQPAKLEDSAVYLCASSLDGSRNTEAFFGQGTRLTVV.

The DNA for the CDR3 is TGTGCCAGCAGTCACAGGGGGGCTACGAATGGCTACACCTTC. It translates to CASSHRGATNGYTF. The chain employs TRBV27 and TRBJ1-2, with 8 positions matching TRBD1. V gave up 5 bases and J gave up 6 bases; unmatched junction bases: 8. The CDR3 contains 14 residues. CDR1 MNHEY and CDR2 SMNVEV come from the germline V gene (reference sequence).

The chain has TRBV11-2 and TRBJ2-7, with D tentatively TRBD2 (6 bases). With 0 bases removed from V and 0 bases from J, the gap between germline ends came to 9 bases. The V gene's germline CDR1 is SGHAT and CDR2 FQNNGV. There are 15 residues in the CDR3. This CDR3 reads CASSLDPSASYEQYF. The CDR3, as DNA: TGTGCCAGCAGCTTAGATCCTAGCGCCTCCTACGAGCAGTACTTC.

In DNA, the CDR3 is TGTGCCAGTAGTATAATCGGGCAGGGTGTAAACGAGCAGTACTTC. Its protein is CASSIIGQGVNEQYF. This chain joins TRBV19 and TRBJ2-7; D might be TRBD1 (5 bases). Germline V CDR1 and CDR2: LNHDA, SQIVND (reference sequence). The germline V and J ends were trimmed by 2 bases and 5 bases, with 16 bases remaining between them. The CDR3 loop spans 15 amino acids.

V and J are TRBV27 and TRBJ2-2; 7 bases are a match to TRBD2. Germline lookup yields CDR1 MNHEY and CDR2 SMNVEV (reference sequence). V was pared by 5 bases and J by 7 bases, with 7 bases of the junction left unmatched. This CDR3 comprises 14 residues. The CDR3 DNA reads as TGTGCCAGCAGTCGAGGGACTACTTTCGGGGAGCTGTTTTTT. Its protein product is CASSRGTTFGELFF.